Shown below are 21 T cell receptor beta chains from a single sample sequenced in a study of chemoradiotherapy in HPV16-positive cancers. Produced via immunoSEQ multiplex PCR; TCRdb's table is partial and in-frame only. This sample has several thousand clones, with roughly nine tenths found just once. The sequenced sample was tumor tissue, obtained from a patient who underwent chemoradiotherapy. These receptors were taken from a human donor with HPV-associated anogenital cancer.

The V and J genes are TRBV19 and TRBJ1-5; D unresolved. From germline, CDR1 is LNHDA and CDR2 SQIVND (reference sequence). Trimming left V 5 bases short and J 5 bases short, with 10 bases between. The CDR3 spans 13 residues. CDR3 sequence reads: CASSPSVDQPQHF. Written as DNA, the CDR3 is TGTGCCAGTAGTCCCTCCGTGGATCAGCCCCAGCATTTT.

The chain has TRBV5-4 and TRBJ2-1, with D perhaps matching TRBD1 (6 bases). The V end was cut by 4 bases, the J end by 7 bases, with 15 bases between. The CDR3 is made up of 14 amino acids. The germline V gene has CDR1 SGHNT and CDR2 YYREEE (reference sequence). The CDR3 loop is CASSPNDRLNEQFF. The CDR3 DNA sequence: TGTGCCAGCAGCCCCAATGACAGGTTGAATGAGCAGTTCTTC.

The chain combines TRBV7-9 with TRBJ2-2, with TRBD1 matching 10 bases. J gave up 4 bases and V 1 base, and 3 bases lay outside the gene matches. The CDR3 contains 16 residues. In germline, CDR1 is SEHNR, CDR2 FQNEAQ (reference sequence). The CDR3 region has the DNA TGTGCCAGCAGCTTAGGGACAGGGGGTTCCACCGGGGAGCTGTTTTTT. Its translation: CASSLGTGGSTGELFF.

The chain is built from TRBV5-6 and TRBJ2-3; TRBD2 matches at 8 bases. The V gene's germline CDR1 is SGHDT and CDR2 YYEEEE. This CDR3 comprises 14 residues. The ends lost 4 bases at V and 4 bases at J; junction bases unmatched: 5. The CDR3 nucleotides read TGTGCCAGCAGCCCGGCGGGGGGCGCAGATACGCAGTATTTT. Its protein is CASSPAGGADTQYF.

The rearrangement uses TRBV6-1 and TRBJ2-7; 13 positions agree with TRBD2. Germline V lookup: CDR1 MNHNS, CDR2 SASEGT. V was clipped by 3 bases and J by 4 bases; unmatched bases: 3. The CDR3 is made up of 15 amino acids. The CDR3 DNA follows: TGTGCCAGCAGTGATCGGGGACTAGCGGGGTACGAGCAGTACTTC. Translation gives CASSDRGLAGYEQYF.

This clone has just one count. This rearrangement joins TRBV6-1 to TRBJ1-6; 8 bases fit TRBD1. The CDR3 consists of 13 residues. Germline V gene sequence: CDR1 MNHNS, CDR2 SASEGT. The V gene end was trimmed by 8 bases and the J gene end by 10 bases; junction bases not matched to a gene: 7. The CDR3 sequence is CASQTGAGSPLHF. CDR3 bases: TGTGCCAGCCAGACAGGGGCAGGCTCACCCCTCCACTTT.

The CDR3 region is CASSPRSGGQFF. CDR3 sequence (DNA): TGTGCCAGCAGCCCCAGAAGCGGGGGGCAGTTCTTC. The J gene is TRBJ2-1, the V gene TRBV14; 8 bases match TRBD2. The ends lost 4 bases at V and 12 bases at J; junction bases unmatched: 5. This CDR3 spans 12 amino acids. Germline CDR1 and CDR2: SGHDN and FVKESK.

The chain has TRBV6-5 and TRBJ2-3, with D perhaps being TRBD1 or TRBD2 (6 bases each). The ends were cut back, 8 bases at V and 6 bases at J, with 18 bases in the middle. From germline, CDR1 is MNHEY and CDR2 SVGAGI. The CDR3 totals 14 residues. This chain's CDR3 is CASGYGGGRDTQYF. CDR3 in DNA: TGTGCCAGCGGCTACGGAGGGGGGAGGGATACGCAGTATTTT.

This clone showed up just once. The chain joins TRBV7-8 to TRBJ2-1; a possible D gene is TRBD2 (5 bases). CDR3 length: 13 residues. Germline assignment: CDR1 SGHVS and CDR2 FQNEAQ. Trimming left V 3 bases short and J 4 bases short, with 7 bases between. CDR3 sequence reads: CASSFEGYNEQFF. The CDR3 nucleotides are TGTGCCAGCAGCTTCGAGGGATACAATGAGCAGTTCTTC.

V gene TRBV18 combines with J gene TRBJ2-1; 7 bases map to TRBD2. Germline CDR1 KGHSH, CDR2 LQKENI. Germline trimming cut 3 bases from V and 8 bases from J; bases unmatched to any gene: 16. The CDR3 sequence is 17 residues long. The chain's CDR3 is CASSPTLRKGGPDEQFF. For the CDR3, the DNA is TGTGCCAGCTCACCCACTCTTAGGAAGGGAGGGCCCGATGAGCAGTTCTTC.

The chain uses TRBV7-2 and TRBJ2-1; 7 bases match TRBD1. V shed 1 base, J shed 5 bases, and the junction held 2 bases outside the gene matches. Germline CDR1 is SGHTA and CDR2 is FQGNSA. This CDR3 is 14 amino acids long. CDR3 protein: CASSLDRGDNEQFF. In DNA, the CDR3 is TGTGCCAGCAGCTTAGACAGGGGAGACAATGAGCAGTTCTTC.

This chain uses TRBV10-3 with TRBJ2-7, with D tentatively TRBD1 (7 bases). CDR3 length: 13 amino acids. V lost 8 bases and J lost 7, with 18 bases in between. The germline V gene has CDR1 ENHRY and CDR2 SYGVKD. CDR3 in DNA: TGTGCCATCGAGGGGCAAGCAGGGGGGGAGCAGTACTTC. It encodes CAIEGQAGGEQYF.

The chain employs TRBV19 and TRBJ1-5, with D possibly TRBD1 on 5 matching bases. The CDR3 sequence is 15 residues long. CDR1 is LNHDA, CDR2 SQIVND, per germline (reference sequence). V shed 11 bases and J shed 0 bases, with 17 bases lying between them. The CDR3 protein is CAFDLGGDSNQPQHF. CDR3 in DNA: TGTGCCTTCGATTTGGGGGGAGATAGCAATCAGCCCCAGCATTTT.

The chain combines TRBV7-2 with TRBJ2-5, with D perhaps TRBD1 (6 bases). The CDR3 extends over 14 amino acids. The germline V and J ends were trimmed by 4 bases and 5 bases, with 14 bases remaining between them. Germline lookup yields CDR1 SGHTA and CDR2 FQGNSA. CDR3 residues: CASSSARGTETQYF. CDR3 bases: TGTGCCAGCAGCTCCGCCAGGGGCACGGAGACCCAGTACTTC.

This chain joins TRBV29-1 and TRBJ2-1, with 7 bases aligning to TRBD1. CDR3 length: 10 residues. With V trimmed by 3 bases and J by 12 bases, 2 bases remained unmatched. The germline CDR1 and CDR2 sequences are SQVTM and ANQGSEA. The CDR3 nucleotides are TGCAGCGTTGAGGGGGACAGGCAGTTCTTC. Protein: CSVEGDRQFF.

This clone was observed once. This chain connects TRBV18 to TRBJ2-6, with D maybe TRBD2 (5 bases). CDR1 is KGHSH and CDR2 is LQKENI in the germline V gene. This CDR3 comprises 15 residues. Trimming shortened V by 4 bases and J by 0 bases, and 7 bases separated the two germline ends. The CDR3: CASSRAGSGANVLTF. CDR3 nucleotides: TGTGCCAGCTCACGGGCGGGCTCTGGGGCCAACGTCCTGACTTTC.

The chain joins TRBV6-1 to TRBJ2-2, with 7 bases fitting TRBD1. With V trimmed by 7 bases and J by 4 bases, 6 bases remained unmatched. In germline, CDR1 is MNHNS, CDR2 SASEGT. CDR3 size: 14 residues. In nucleotides, the CDR3 is TGTGCCAGCAAGGGGGCTTGGAGCACCGGGGAGCTGTTTTTT. This sequence encodes CASKGAWSTGELFF.

CDR3 residues: CASSLSGGGTEAFF. The CDR3 DNA follows: TGTGCCAGCAGCTTATCGGGGGGGGGCACTGAAGCTTTCTTT. The V and J genes are TRBV7-2 and TRBJ1-1; weak D call: TRBD1 (5 bases). The V end lost 2 bases, the J end lost 4 bases, and 11 bases lay between the germline ends. CDR1 and CDR2 from the germline V gene are SGHTA and FQGNSA. There are 14 residues in the CDR3. Based on the CDR3 plus reference TRBV7-2 and TRBJ1-1, the full variable domain is GAGVSQSPSNKVTEKGKDVELRCDPISGHTALYWYRQSLGQGLEFLIYFQGNSAPDKSGLPSDRFSAERTGGSVSTLTIQRTQQEDSAVYLCASSLSGGGTEAFFGQGTRLTVV.

V and J are TRBV29-1 and TRBJ1-1; no clear D. V lost 2 bases and J 1 base, leaving 5 bases between the germline ends. Per germline, CDR1 SQVTM and CDR2 ANQGSEA. The CDR3 has 12 amino acids. The CDR3 loop is CSVEPGNTEAFF. The DNA of the CDR3 is TGCAGCGTTGAACCAGGGAACACTGAAGCTTTCTTT.

The gene calls are TRBV19 and TRBJ1-2, with D perhaps matching TRBD1 (6 bases). Deletions cut 9 bases from V and 3 bases from J, with 29 bases between. There are 18 residues in the CDR3. CDR1 is LNHDA, CDR2 SQIVND, per germline (reference sequence). CDR3 in DNA: TGTGCCAGGCAGCCCAGGGGCAAGTATCCACGACCTGACTATGGCTACACCTTC. It encodes CARQPRGKYPRPDYGYTF.

V and J are TRBV2 and TRBJ2-1; D call uncertain. There are 14 residues in the CDR3. CDR1 and CDR2 from the germline V gene are SNHLY and FYNNEI. Trimming removed 4 bases at V and 0 bases at J, with 7 bases between. The CDR3 region is CASSGAVSYNEQFF. As DNA, the CDR3 is TGTGCCAGCAGTGGGGCGGTCTCCTACAATGAGCAGTTCTTC.